What follows are 15 T cell receptor beta chains derived from one specimen sequenced in a study of cytomegalovirus exposure and HLA in healthy donors. PCR involved 60 Vbeta and 13 Jbeta primers. TCRdb keeps only in-frame clones here, not all; method: immunoSEQ multiplex PCR. The top ten clones hold approximately 1.4% of a sample with 150,000 to 200,000 clones, around 80% of them seen once. The sample taken for sequencing was PBMCs. Receptors originate from a young man in good health and CMV-seronegative.

The chain employs TRBV4-1 and TRBJ2-2; D may be TRBD1 (6 bases). Per germline, CDR1 MGHRA and CDR2 YSYEKL. The CDR3 extends over 17 amino acids. The V end lost 0 bases, the J end lost 4 bases, and 15 bases lay between the germline ends. This CDR3 is CASSQELGAKGTGELFF. CDR3 bases: TGCGCCAGCAGCCAAGAATTGGGGGCGAAGGGCACCGGGGAGCTGTTTTTT.

V gene TRBV7-9 combines with J gene TRBJ1-2; 7 nucleotides agree with TRBD1. Germline assignment: CDR1 SEHNR and CDR2 FQNEAQ (reference sequence). The CDR3 is made up of 19 amino acids. Trimming at V came to 0 bases and at J to 0 bases, leaving 13 bases not matched to a gene. For the CDR3, the DNA is TGTGCCAGCAGCTTAGCGGGTTGGGTTGGACAGGCCTCTAACTATGGCTACACCTTC. Its protein product is CASSLAGWVGQASNYGYTF. The full variable domain, in which reference TRBV7-9 and TRBJ1-2 provide the parts outside the CDR3, is DTGVSQNPRHKITKRGQNVTFRCDPISEHNRLYWYRQTLGQGPEFLTYFQNEAQLEKSRLLSDRFSAERPKGSFSTLEIQRTEQGDSAMYLCASSLAGWVGQASNYGYTFGSGTRLTVV.

The sample holds one count of this clone. The chain recombines TRBV19 with TRBJ2-7, with TRBD2 matching over 14 bases. CDR1 and CDR2 from the germline V gene are LNHDA and SQIVND (reference sequence). The CDR3 has 15 amino acids. The V gene end was trimmed by 5 bases and the J gene end by 5 bases; junction bases not matched to a gene: 5. The CDR3 is CASSLGLAGAHEQYF. CDR3 DNA: TGTGCCAGTAGTTTGGGACTAGCGGGAGCCCACGAGCAGTACTTC.

The gene calls are TRBV14 and TRBJ2-7, with D tentatively TRBD1 (5 bases). V dropped 4 bases and J dropped 3 bases, with 16 bases sitting between them. Germline V gives CDR1 SGHDN, CDR2 FVKESK. The length of the CDR3 is 15 residues. CDR3 DNA: TGTGCCAGCAGCCCAAGAGGTAGACAGTTCTACGAGCAGTACTTC. Protein product: CASSPRGRQFYEQYF.

This chain uses TRBV7-8 with TRBJ1-2; unclear D gene. With 4 bases removed from V and 0 bases from J, the gap between germline ends came to 15 bases. This CDR3 region has 16 residues. Per germline, CDR1 SGHVS and CDR2 FQNEAQ. CDR3 residues: CASSSHSRGANYGYTF. CDR3 nucleotide sequence: TGTGCCAGCAGCTCCCACTCCCGGGGAGCTAACTATGGCTACACCTTC.

The chain employs TRBV9 and TRBJ2-5; 8 bases map to TRBD2. The CDR3 totals 19 residues. V was pared by 5 bases and J by 6 bases, with 24 bases of the junction left unmatched. Germline CDR1 reads SGDLS; CDR2 reads YYNGEE. The CDR3 sequence: CASRRRRAERGTDRKTQYF. CDR3 nucleotides: TGTGCCAGCAGACGTCGAAGAGCGGAGCGGGGGACCGACCGGAAGACCCAGTACTTC.

This clone was seen more than once but under ten times. The V gene is TRBV5-4, the J gene TRBJ1-6, with TRBD1 matching 9 bases. The CDR3 is 15 amino acids. CDR1 and CDR2 (germline): SGHNT, YYREEE (reference sequence). The V segment lost 0 bases and the J segment 7 bases; nucleotides outside the gene matches: 2. CDR3: CASSLGGQGNSPLHF. Here the CDR3 DNA reads TGTGCCAGCAGCTTGGGGGGACAGGGAAATTCACCCCTCCACTTT.

The chain recombines TRBV6-5 with TRBJ2-7, with 11 bases that match TRBD2. Losses at the gene ends were 6 bases for V and 4 bases for J; bases not matched to a gene: 8. The CDR3 sequence is 15 residues long. CDR1 and CDR2 (germline): MNHEY, SVGAGI. DNA of the CDR3: TGTGCCAGCAGAGGTAGCGGGAGGGCCTCGTACGAGCAGTACTTC. Protein: CASRGSGRASYEQYF.

The chain employs TRBV5-1 and TRBJ2-7; TRBD2 might be the D (6 bases). CDR1 and CDR2 from the germline V gene are SGHRS and YFSETQ. V shed 1 base and J shed 2 bases, with 16 bases lying between them. The CDR3 spans 16 residues. CDR3 bases: TGCGCCAGCAGCTTGCTTGGTGGGACTTTGACCTACGAGCAGTACTTC. This encodes CASSLLGGTLTYEQYF.

The CDR3 DNA reads TGTGCCAGCAGCCAAGAACGGGGGGCCGCCACCGGGGAGCTGTTTTTT. It specifies CASSQERGAATGELFF. The chain couples TRBV4-2 to TRBJ2-2; tentatively, D is TRBD2 (7 bases). V was trimmed by 0 bases and J by 4 bases, leaving 12 bases between them. The CDR3 extends over 16 amino acids. CDR1 and CDR2 from the germline V gene are LGHNA and YNFKEQ.

The chain carries TRBV13 and TRBJ2-3, with TRBD2 as a possible D gene (5 bases). V lost 5 bases and J 6 bases, leaving 12 bases between the germline ends. The CDR3 consists of 13 residues. CDR1 is PRHDT and CDR2 is FYEKMQ in the germline V gene (reference sequence). In nucleotides, the CDR3 is TGTGCCAGCAGCCCCGGACTTGCGGATACGCAGTATTTT. Its protein product is CASSPGLADTQYF.

The chain couples TRBV6-1 to TRBJ2-2; possibly TRBD1 for D (6 bases). Germline V CDR1 and CDR2: MNHNS, SASEGT. Trimming pared 2 bases from V and 6 bases from J, leaving 7 bases between. The CDR3 contains 13 residues. The CDR3 protein is CASSEQGPGELFF. CDR3 bases: TGTGCCAGCAGTGAACAGGGGCCCGGGGAGCTGTTTTTT.

This chain joins TRBV30 and TRBJ1-2, with 7 bases identical to TRBD1. Trimming removed 3 bases from V and 4 bases from J; junction bases left unmatched: 8. CDR3 length equals 14 residues. Germline V lookup: CDR1 GTSNPN, CDR2 SVGIG (reference sequence). CDR3 protein: CAWRPGQTFYGYTF. The CDR3 nucleotides are TGTGCCTGGAGGCCGGGACAGACTTTCTATGGCTACACCTTC. Variable domain in full (rest from reference TRBV30 and TRBJ1-2): SQTIHQWPATLVQPVGSPLSLECTVEGTSNPNLYWYRQAAGRGLQLLFYSVGIGQISSEVPQNLSASRPQDRQFILSSKKLLLSDSGFYLCAWRPGQTFYGYTFGSGTRLTVV.

The chain links TRBV2 to TRBJ1-5, with a possible D match to TRBD1 (6 bases). V dropped 7 bases and J dropped 4 bases, with 14 bases sitting between them. Germline loops: CDR1 SNHLY, CDR2 FYNNEI. The CDR3 spans 14 residues. The CDR3 DNA reads TGTGCCAGCACCCGGACAGAAGTTAATCAGCCCCAGCATTTT. Its protein product is CASTRTEVNQPQHF.

The rearrangement links TRBV7-9 to TRBJ2-5; D gene ambiguous. V was pared by 4 bases and J by 3 bases, with 15 bases between. The germline gives CDR1 SEHNR, CDR2 FQNEAQ (reference sequence). CDR3 length: 15 residues. The CDR3 sequence: CASSSLWSDEETQYF. CDR3 nucleotide sequence: TGTGCCAGCAGCTCCCTTTGGAGCGACGAAGAGACCCAGTACTTC.